One and the same sample provided the 4 T cell receptor beta chains below, sequenced in a study of OX40 agonist ivuxolimab in advanced cancers. Sequenced by immunoSEQ multiplex PCR; TCRdb stores in-frame clones only, minus some. This table has some 95,000 clones, 90% to 95% appearing once. The starting material was CD4+ or CD8+ T cells sorted from blood, obtained in a trial of the OX40 agonist ivuxolimab. The receptors derive from an adult with an advanced solid tumor such as melanoma, head and neck, liver or kidney cancer.

The V gene is TRBV5-1, the J gene TRBJ2-7; TRBD2 is a possible D gene (6 bases). The germline gives CDR1 SGHRS, CDR2 YFSETQ. The CDR3 extends over 15 amino acids. V gave up 0 bases and J gave up 7 bases, with 17 bases separating them. The CDR3 sequence: CASSLDVLRGMEQYF. The CDR3 DNA follows: TGCGCCAGCAGCTTGGACGTACTTCGGGGGATGGAGCAGTACTTC. Looking up the rest from reference TRBV5-1 and TRBJ2-7 gives the full variable domain: KAGVTQTPRYLIKTRGQQVTLSCSPISGHRSVSWYQQTPGQGLQFLFEYFSETQRNKGNFPGRFSGRQFSNSRSEMNVSTLELGDSALYLCASSLDVLRGMEQYFGPGTRLTVT.

V gene TRBV6-1 combines with J gene TRBJ2-3; D uncertain. Trimming pared 3 bases from V and 4 bases from J, leaving 11 bases between. The CDR3 runs to 14 residues. The V gene's germline CDR1 is MNHNS and CDR2 SASEGT. CDR3 DNA sequence: TGTGCCAGCAGTGAGACTCCTTCACCAGATACGCAGTATTTT. Translating it yields CASSETPSPDTQYF.

The rearrangement links TRBV6-4 to TRBJ1-1; possibly TRBD1 for D (6 bases). V lost 5 bases, J lost 1 base, and 11 bases lay in between. Germline lookup yields CDR1 MRHNA and CDR2 SNTAGT. This CDR3 has 14 amino acids. CDR3 amino acids: CASSSQGSNTEAFF. The DNA of the CDR3 is TGTGCCAGCAGTTCACAGGGTTCGAACACTGAAGCTTTCTTT.

V is TRBV25-1 and J is TRBJ1-1; a weak D match, TRBD1 (5 bases). V gave up 3 bases and J gave up 3 bases, with 11 bases separating them. This CDR3 region has 14 residues. In germline, CDR1 is MGHDK, CDR2 SYGVNS. The CDR3 DNA sequence: TGTGCCAGCAGTGAGTCCGGGGGTCACACTGAAGCTTTCTTT. Its translation: CASSESGGHTEAFF.